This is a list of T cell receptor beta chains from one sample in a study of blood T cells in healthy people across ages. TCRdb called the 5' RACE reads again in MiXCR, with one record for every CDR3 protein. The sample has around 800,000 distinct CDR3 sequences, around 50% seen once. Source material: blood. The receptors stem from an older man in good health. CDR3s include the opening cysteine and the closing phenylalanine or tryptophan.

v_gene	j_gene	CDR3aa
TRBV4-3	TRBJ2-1	CASSQLLAGESEQFF
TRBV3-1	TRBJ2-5	CASSPTSGRYSNEQYF
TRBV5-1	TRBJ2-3	CASSLALAGTDTQYF
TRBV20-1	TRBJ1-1	CSARPDAIEAFF
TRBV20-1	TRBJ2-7	CSAKKPGPYEQYF
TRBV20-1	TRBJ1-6	CSARIAGAQNNSPLHF
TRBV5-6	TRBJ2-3	CASSRGLVVDTQYF
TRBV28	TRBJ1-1	CAGKTRNTEAFF
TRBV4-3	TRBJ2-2	CASSQETGVTGELFF
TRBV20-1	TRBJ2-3	CSAIAAGLSSTDTQYF
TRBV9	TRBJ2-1	CASSVYGGRGGDEQFF
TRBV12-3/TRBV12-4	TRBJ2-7	CASSPSKGNYEQYF
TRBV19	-	CASVGTAGEQYF
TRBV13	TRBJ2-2	CASSPWVKENTGELFF
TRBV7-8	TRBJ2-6	CASSPGSGADVLTF
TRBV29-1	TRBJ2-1	CSVAPGRFEQFF
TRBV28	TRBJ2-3	CAHGRRTDTQYF
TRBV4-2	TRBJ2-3	CASSPRTSGGTWGTDTQYF
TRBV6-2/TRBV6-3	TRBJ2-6	CASSRSLDRSGANVLTF
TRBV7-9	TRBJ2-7	CASSEDKIYEQYF
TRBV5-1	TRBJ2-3	CVSSLAQIPDTQYF
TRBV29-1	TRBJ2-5	CSLILAEETQYF
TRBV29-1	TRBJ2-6	CSVSTGSSGANVLTF
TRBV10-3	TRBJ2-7	CATDRGNGEQYF
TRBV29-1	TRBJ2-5	CSVVSASGSWEQYF
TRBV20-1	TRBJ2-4	CSAERSSGEIAKNIQYF
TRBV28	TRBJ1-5	CASVKPGQGVQPQHF
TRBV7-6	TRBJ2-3	CASSLSGQGPTDTQYF
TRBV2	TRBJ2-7	CASKGRIHEQYF
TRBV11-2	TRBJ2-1	CASSLGGPLGEQFF
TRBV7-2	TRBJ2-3	CASASEINTQYF
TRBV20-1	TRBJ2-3	CSARPFGTSGTDTQYF
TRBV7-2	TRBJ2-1	CASSLAVAGFYNEQFF
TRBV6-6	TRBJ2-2	CAGSFRSGSNTGELFF
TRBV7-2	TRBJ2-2	CASSRTGSAGELFF
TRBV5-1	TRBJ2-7	CASSLGQGHYEQYF
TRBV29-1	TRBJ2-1	CSVLAQGGSNEQFF
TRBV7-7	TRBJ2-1	CASSFTTDNEQFF
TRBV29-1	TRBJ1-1	CSVGTGGWDTEAFF
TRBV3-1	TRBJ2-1	CASSQSGTRTADEQFF
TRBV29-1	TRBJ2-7	CSVNKGEGRYEQYF
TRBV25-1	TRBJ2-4	CASRDPGGYF
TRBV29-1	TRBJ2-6	CSVGVGANVLTF
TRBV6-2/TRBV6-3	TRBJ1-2	CASSSTEDYGYTF
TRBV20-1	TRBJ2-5	CSADPPQGRETQYF
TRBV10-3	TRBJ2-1	CATTAGGPRNEQFF
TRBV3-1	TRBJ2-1	CASSSGLAGAENEQFF
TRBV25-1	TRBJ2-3	CASSEWRGLRGLNTQYF
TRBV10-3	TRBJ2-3	CAIKAGGTDTQYF
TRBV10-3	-	CAISGEGETQYF
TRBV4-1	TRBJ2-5	CASSQVTTSGLGTQYF
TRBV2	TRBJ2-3	CASSTRLAGEDTQYF
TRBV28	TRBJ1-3	CASSLTTGQVFGNTIYF
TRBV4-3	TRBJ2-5	CASSQVYRGGETQYF